The next 5 T cell receptor beta chains were all read from a single sample in a study of shared clonotypes between healthy human individuals. The method was immunoSEQ multiplex PCR; TCRdb's version includes in-frame clones alone and lacks a portion of them. The sample consists of fewer than 500,000 clones, about 80% of them appearing once. Sequencing input: PBMCs. These receptors were obtained from a woman in her forties in good health. Some clones in this sample may be carry-over from other donors' samples.

V gene TRBV2 combines with J gene TRBJ2-5, with 8 bases that match TRBD1. CDR1 is SNHLY and CDR2 is FYNNEI in the germline V gene. Trimming removed 6 bases from V and 4 bases from J; junction bases left unmatched: 4. This CDR3 is 13 amino acids long. For the CDR3, the DNA is TGTGCCAGCAGGAAGGACAGGGTAGAGACCCAGTACTTC. Its protein is CASRKDRVETQYF. The variable domain in full, with the rest retrieved from reference TRBV2 and TRBJ2-5, is EPEVTQTPSHQVTQMGQEVILRCVPISNHLYFYWYRQILGQKVEFLVSFYNNEISEKSEIFDDQFSVERPDGSNFTLKIRSTKLEDSAMYFCASRKDRVETQYFGPGTRLLVL.

The chain links TRBV7-2 to TRBJ2-6, with 7 bases that match TRBD2. The length of the CDR3 is 16 residues. Germline V gene lookup returns CDR1 SGHTA and CDR2 FQGNSA. Unmatched junction bases numbered 11, after V lost 4 bases and J lost 8 bases. CDR3 loop: CASSSQLGGLSNVLTF. CDR3 DNA sequence: TGTGCCAGCAGCTCGCAATTGGGGGGACTATCCAACGTCCTGACTTTC.

The chain employs TRBV7-8 and TRBJ1-5; D not certain. CDR3 length: 18 amino acids. Germline CDR1 and CDR2: SGHVS and FQNEAQ. Trimming pared 1 base from V and 2 bases from J, leaving 18 bases between. As DNA, the CDR3 is TGTGCCAGCAGCTTAGAGTTCATGGGAGGGATAGGCAATCAGCCCCAGCATTTT. Residues: CASSLEFMGGIGNQPQHF.

The chain is built from TRBV29-1 and TRBJ2-7; possible D gene TRBD1, 5 bases. The V gene lost 1 base and the J gene lost 5 bases, with 15 bases spanning the gap. The CDR3 runs to 14 residues. Germline lookup yields CDR1 SQVTM and CDR2 ANQGSEA. The CDR3 reads CSVEAGQGIHEQYF. The CDR3 nucleotides read TGCAGCGTTGAAGCAGGGCAGGGTATCCACGAGCAGTACTTC.

The CDR3 sequence is CASSLPTKGSYTF. The CDR3 nucleotides read TGTGCCAGCAGTCTCCCAACTAAAGGGAGCTACACCTTC. The genes are TRBV6-1 and TRBJ1-2; D is ambiguous. Trimming took 5 bases from V and 9 from J, leaving 16 bases between them. In germline, CDR1 is MNHNS, CDR2 SASEGT. The length of the CDR3 is 13 residues.